This T cell receptor beta chain came from a study of T cells in women clearing cervical HPV infection. Study details: Case blood drawn at lesion detection; control blood after infection cleared.

Clones were sequenced by immunoSEQ multiplex PCR, and TCRdb holds only the in-frame ones, with some missing. Its listing shows about 20,000 clones. Regarding this clone: The antigen is not known. The observed sequence ends 3 residues before the CDR3 terminus, with the missing tail filled in from the germline J gene.

V dropped 5 bases and J dropped 3; count of bases not matched to a gene: 8. CDR1 is MRHNA, CDR2 SNTAGT, per germline. The CDR3 is 15 residues long. General study findings and limits: CIN3+ cases had significantly higher TCR richness than controls; evenness did not differ. Each sample's T-cell count was unknown, possibly confounding richness. Timing of associations relative to infection is unclear; T-cell subsets were not isolated.

The sequencing input was blood buffy coat. This sequence was found in a woman aged 18 to 75 with a cervical HPV16 infection that either progressed to CIN3+ or cleared (not recorded which). The rearrangement links TRBV6-4 to TRBJ2-3; 7 bases align to TRBD2. The part of the CDR3 DNA that was read is TGTGCCAGCAGTTTGTCTTGGCGGGAGACAGATACG. Translation: CASSLSWRETDT. The CDR3 as a whole reads CASSLSWRETDTQYF.